What follows are 31 T cell receptor beta chains derived from one specimen sequenced in a study of T cells in Graves' hyperthyroidism and ophthalmopathy. The TCR beta CDR3 regions underwent amplification using RNA transcripts as the source. In the first-round RT-PCR of the TCR CDR3, the HTBI primer set was used. TCRdb analysed the multiplex PCR reads with MiXCR anew, one entry per CDR3 protein. The sample includes around 500,000 distinct CDR3 sequences, roughly 15% of them seen just once. The sequenced sample was blood. These TCRs come from a woman in her thirties with Graves' ophthalmopathy.

In this sample, this clonotype turned up a few times. A much larger clone lies one base from this, so it may be a read error. In DNA, the CDR3 is TGTGCCAGCAGCCCTTGGGGGGACTTTAACTATGACTACACCTTC. This encodes CASSPWGDFNYDYTF. The chain employs TRBV28 and TRBJ1-2; the D gene is possibly TRBD1 (5 bases). Germline assignment: CDR1 MDHEN and CDR2 SYDVKM. The CDR3 extends over 15 amino acids.

This clonotype came up many times. The chain has TRBV6-1 and TRBJ2-7; TRBD1 aligns across 11 bases. Germline V CDR1 and CDR2: MNHNS, SASEGT. The CDR3 covers 15 residues. The junction had 7 bases not matched to a gene; V was cut back by 2 bases and J by 7 bases. The CDR3 spells CASSEFGQGASEQYF. The CDR3 DNA reads TGTGCCAGCAGTGAATTTGGACAGGGGGCGAGTGAGCAGTACTTC.

This clonotype was observed at least ten times. The chain has TRBV20-1 and TRBJ2-3; unclear D gene. The CDR3 sequence is 11 residues long. V lost 3 bases and J lost 4, with 5 bases in between. Germline V lookup: CDR1 DFQATT, CDR2 SNEGSKA (reference sequence). CDR3: CSASDSDTQYF. CDR3 in DNA: TGCAGTGCTAGTGACTCAGATACGCAGTATTTT.

This clonotype was picked up many times. The chain has TRBV2 and TRBJ2-3; the match to TRBD2 covers 7 bases. The V and J ends lost 5 bases and 3 bases, in that order; junction bases with no gene match: 8. Germline V lookup: CDR1 SNHLY, CDR2 FYNNEI. This CDR3 contains 15 residues. CDR3 loop: CASSNGGRETDTQYF. CDR3 sequence (DNA): TGTGCCAGCAGTAATGGAGGGCGGGAGACAGATACGCAGTATTTT.

The CDR3 DNA reads as TGCGCCAGCAGCCAATACCAGGGACAGGGTTACTACGAGCAGTACTTC. It yields the protein CASSQYQGQGYYEQYF. The chain employs TRBV4-1 and TRBJ2-7; 9 bases map to TRBD1. CDR1 and CDR2 from the germline V gene are MGHRA and YSYEKL. The CDR3 is made up of 16 amino acids. J was trimmed by 3 bases and V by 2 bases; bases with no gene match: 8.

On this clonotype: A read error may produce the germline difference seen at one junction end. The chain recombines TRBV7-7 with TRBJ2-3; tentatively, D is TRBD1 or TRBD2 (5 bases each). The CDR3 totals 15 residues. Germline-derived CDR1 and CDR2 are SSHAT and FNYEAQ (reference sequence). DNA of the CDR3: TGTGCTAGCAGCTCGGGGCTGGGAATGAAAGATACGCAGTATTTT. It is translated as CASSSGLGMKDTQYF. Filled out from reference TRBV7-7 and TRBJ2-3, the complete variable domain reads GAGVSQSPRYKVTKRGQDVTLRCDPISSHATLYWYQQALGQGPEFLTYFNYEAQPDKSGLPSDRFSAERPEGSISTLTIQRTEQRDSAMYRCASSSGLGMKDTQYFGPGTRLTVL.

V is TRBV19 and J is TRBJ2-3, with 12 nucleotides matching TRBD2. Germline V CDR1 and CDR2: LNHDA, SQIVND (reference sequence). The length of the CDR3 is 16 residues. With V trimmed by 1 base and J by 4 bases, 3 bases remained unmatched. The CDR3 reads CASSIGTSGISDTQYF. The CDR3 region has the DNA TGTGCCAGTAGTATAGGGACTAGCGGGATTTCAGATACGCAGTATTTT.

This clonotype was recorded at least ten times. The rearrangement links TRBV15 to TRBJ1-1; D is perhaps TRBD1 (5 bases). The CDR3 has 15 residues. Germline CDR1 and CDR2: LNHNV and YYDKDF (reference sequence). The V gene lost 3 bases and the J gene lost 1 base, with 12 bases spanning the gap. This chain's CDR3 is CATSSQTTGNTEAFF. As DNA, the CDR3 is TGTGCCACCAGCAGTCAGACTACAGGGAACACTGAAGCTTTCTTT.

A note on this clonotype: A much larger clonotype is one base distant, so this may be a read error. This sequence joins TRBV7-9 and TRBJ2-1, with D perhaps TRBD2 (5 bases). Germline lookup yields CDR1 SEHNR and CDR2 FQNEAQ (reference sequence). The CDR3 totals 14 residues. The CDR3 DNA reads TGTGCCAGCAGCTTAACGGGAACCTACGATGAGCAGTTCTTC. Amino acids: CASSLTGTYDEQFF. Full variable domain (rest looked up from reference TRBV7-9 and TRBJ2-1): DTGVSQNPRHKITKRGQNVTFRCDPISEHNRLYWYRQTLGQGPEFLTYFQNEAQLEKSRLLSDRFSAERPKGSFSTLEIQRTEQGDSAMYLCASSLTGTYDEQFFGPGTRLTVL.

This clonotype was detected many times. CDR3: CASSERGLQGMNTEAFF. The CDR3, as DNA: TGTGCCAGCAGCGAGAGGGGGTTACAGGGGATGAACACTGAAGCTTTCTTT. J is TRBJ1-1 and V is TRBV7-2; 7 positions agree with TRBD1. The CDR3 consists of 17 residues. The V and J ends lost 5 bases and 0 bases, in that order; junction bases with no gene match: 12. Germline V gene lookup returns CDR1 SGHTA and CDR2 FQGNSA.

The chain has TRBV28 and TRBJ2-5; D is possibly TRBD2 (7 bases). V shed 4 bases and J shed 5 bases, with 20 bases lying between them. The CDR3 totals 16 residues. Germline-derived CDR1 and CDR2 are MDHEN and SYDVKM. CDR3 in DNA: TGTGCCAGCAGTTCAACTTGGGGGGGCTGGGGGGAGACCCAGTACTTC. It is translated as CASSSTWGGWGETQYF.

In its sample, this clonotype was seen a few times. The chain combines TRBV7-9 with TRBJ2-1; 9 bases are shared with TRBD2. Germline V gene sequence: CDR1 SEHNR, CDR2 FQNEAQ (reference sequence). There are 19 residues in the CDR3. J lost 0 bases, V lost 11 bases, and 20 bases had no gene match. The CDR3 reads CACEMTSGPRESSYNEQFF. The DNA of the CDR3 is TGTGCCTGTGAGATGACTAGCGGCCCTCGGGAGAGCTCCTACAATGAGCAGTTCTTC.

This clonotype was recorded many times. The rearrangement uses TRBV15 and TRBJ1-4, with D tentatively TRBD1 (5 bases). Looked up from germline, CDR1 is LNHNV and CDR2 is YYDKDF (reference sequence). The CDR3 is made up of 13 amino acids. V lost 4 bases to trimming and J lost 2 bases, with 5 bases between them. DNA of the CDR3: TGTGCCACCAGCACAGGGACTAATGAAAAACTGTTTTTT. Amino acids: CATSTGTNEKLFF.

CDR3 nucleotide sequence: TGCGCCAGCAGCTCTGGAGTGTCGGGGGAGGCAACCTACGAGCAGTACTTC. Protein product: CASSSGVSGEATYEQYF. The rearrangement joins TRBV5-1 to TRBJ2-7; D possibly corresponds to TRBD2 (6 bases). The CDR3 has 17 amino acids. CDR1 and CDR2 (germline): SGHRS, YFSETQ. The V and J ends lost 3 bases and 2 bases respectively, with 21 bases between them.

Ten or more counts support this clonotype. The CDR3 region has the DNA TGTGCCAGCAGCTTGGCTGGTTGGATTAACACTGAAGCTTTCTTT. Its protein is CASSLAGWINTEAFF. The chain joins TRBV5-6 to TRBJ1-1; no clear D gene. Germline assignment: CDR1 SGHDT and CDR2 YYEEEE. CDR3 length: 15 residues. V lost 0 bases to trimming and J lost 2 bases, with 11 bases between them.

The rearrangement joins TRBV25-1 to TRBJ2-7, with TRBD2 identical over 10 bases. J gave up 3 bases and V 7 bases, and 9 bases lay outside the gene matches. This CDR3 spans 15 amino acids. In germline, CDR1 is MGHDK, CDR2 SYGVNS. CDR3 sequence: CASIPAGGPSYEQYF. The CDR3 nucleotides are TGTGCCAGCATTCCAGCGGGAGGGCCAAGCTACGAGCAGTACTTC.

This clonotype was seen many times. The chain combines TRBV6-1 with TRBJ1-1; D perhaps matches TRBD1 (5 bases). The germline gives CDR1 MNHNS, CDR2 SASEGT. The CDR3 spans 13 residues. The V gene lost 5 bases and the J gene lost 5 bases, with 12 bases spanning the gap. This CDR3 reads CASSHGGITEAFF. The CDR3 DNA reads as TGTGCCAGCAGTCATGGGGGAATAACTGAAGCTTTCTTT.

In this sample, this clonotype turned up many times. The rearrangement links TRBV28 to TRBJ1-5; D is unclear. The V end was cut by 6 bases, the J end by 8 bases, with 11 bases between. This CDR3 has 12 amino acids. Germline V gene lookup returns CDR1 MDHEN and CDR2 SYDVKM. CDR3 DNA: TGTGCCAGCAGCCTGGTGTCCGAGCCCCAGCATTTT. Residues: CASSLVSEPQHF.

The DNA for the CDR3 is TGTGCCAGCAGTCAGAAATACAGGGGAAACTACGAGCAGTACTTC. It is translated as CASSQKYRGNYEQYF. J is TRBJ2-7 and V is TRBV6-2 or TRBV6-3; 7 nucleotides line up with TRBD1. The germline CDR1 and CDR2 sequences are MNHEY and SVGEGT. The J segment lost 3 bases and the V segment lost 5 bases, leaving 10 bases of the junction unmatched. The CDR3 covers 15 residues.

As to this clonotype: A much bigger clone sits one base away, suggesting this may be a read error. The rearrangement joins TRBV12-5 to TRBJ2-1, with 9 bases identical to TRBD2. The germline V gene has CDR1 LGHNT and CDR2 FRNRAP. This CDR3 contains 17 residues. The CDR3 nucleotides read TGTGCTAGAGGTTTGTTCCCAAAAGCGGGGGGTGACAATGAGCAGTTCTTC. It yields the protein CARGLFPKAGGDNEQFF.

This clonotype was seen ten or more times. The V call is TRBV11-2, the J call TRBJ2-5; 8 bases agree with TRBD2. This CDR3 has 20 amino acids. After removal of 0 bases from V and 2 bases from J, the junction contained 17 bases not matched to a gene. Germline V gene lookup returns CDR1 SGHAT and CDR2 FQNNGV. CDR3 nucleotides: TGTGCCAGCAGCTTAGACCGCCCCCGATCCATAACTAGCGGACAAGAGACCCAGTACTTC. Amino acids: CASSLDRPRSITSGQETQYF. The entire variable domain, with the rest obtained from reference TRBV11-2 and TRBJ2-5, is as follows: EAGVAQSPRYKIIEKRQSVAFWCNPISGHATLYWYQQILGQGPKLLIQFQNNGVVDDSQLPKDRFSAERLKGVDSTLKIQPAKLEDSAVYLCASSLDRPRSITSGQETQYFGPGTRLLVL.

This clonotype was detected a few times. This sequence joins TRBV7-8 and TRBJ2-3; the D gene could be TRBD1 or TRBD2 (5 bases each). The germline CDR1 and CDR2 sequences are SGHVS and FQNEAQ. Between the trimmed V and J ends, which lost 7 bases and 14 bases, there was a span of 22 bases. The CDR3 spans 13 residues. This CDR3 is CASTDRDLGKVYF. The DNA for the CDR3 is TGTGCCAGCACCGACCGGGACCTAGGGAAGGTGTATTTT.

The chain has TRBV6-1 and TRBJ2-3, with 10 bases that match TRBD1. Germline V gene sequence: CDR1 MNHNS, CDR2 SASEGT. CDR3 length: 15 residues. With V trimmed by 6 bases and J by 6 bases, 9 bases remained unmatched. The CDR3 protein is CASSPGTGDSDTQYF. The CDR3 DNA reads as TGTGCCAGCAGCCCAGGGACAGGGGATAGCGATACGCAGTATTTT.

This clonotype was picked up many times. The chain links TRBV30 to TRBJ1-1; D is undetermined. This CDR3 contains 11 residues. Germline CDR1 and CDR2: GTSNPN and SVGIG (reference sequence). The V end was cut by 3 bases, the J end by 7 bases, with 9 bases between. CDR3 sequence (DNA): TGTGCCTGGAGGGCGGTCATTGAAGCTTTCTTT. It codes for CAWRAVIEAFF.

This clonotype was observed a single time. Just one base apart from a much larger clone, this may be a read error. Without the conserved terminal phenylalanine or tryptophan, this CDR3 likely stems from a read error. V and J are TRBV5-4 and TRBJ2-7, with 9 bases that match TRBD1. The V gene end was trimmed by 4 bases and the J gene end by 6 bases; junction bases not matched to a gene: 8. Germline CDR1 is SGHNT and CDR2 is YYREEE (reference sequence). The CDR3 has 14 amino acids. The CDR3, as DNA: TGTGCCAGCAGCGCGCCTCGGACAGGGGCCGAGCAGTACCTC. Its translation: CASSAPRTGAEQYL.

This clonotype was seen only a few times. DNA for the CDR3: TGTGCCAGCAGTATAGGTTCGGGGGGAAGGAGGCCCCAGCATTTT. Its translation is CASSIGSGGRRPQHF. V gene TRBV28 combines with J gene TRBJ1-5; tentatively, D is TRBD1 (5 bases). The CDR3 sequence is 15 residues long. V lost 5 bases and J 9 bases, leaving 20 bases between the germline ends. Germline CDR1 is MDHEN and CDR2 is SYDVKM.

The chain carries TRBV6-1 and TRBJ2-1; TRBD1 matches 7 bases. Looked up from germline, CDR1 is MNHNS and CDR2 is SASEGT. The CDR3 contains 15 residues. With 3 bases clipped from V and 0 bases from J, the junction kept 2 bases outside the gene matches. The CDR3 region is CASSDWDSSYNEQFF. For the CDR3, the DNA is TGTGCCAGCAGTGACTGGGACAGCTCCTACAATGAGCAGTTCTTC.

The rearrangement uses TRBV25-1 and TRBJ1-4, with D possibly TRBD1 on 5 matching bases. Germline assignment: CDR1 MGHDK and CDR2 SYGVNS. The CDR3 has 15 residues. Deletions cut 0 bases from V and 6 bases from J, with 11 bases between. CDR3 region: CASSEYEGGDEKLFF. Written as DNA, the CDR3 is TGTGCCAGCAGTGAATATGAGGGAGGGGATGAAAAACTGTTTTTT.

This clonotype was picked up a small number of times. CDR3 amino acids: CASSLAGGQEKWEQYF. The DNA for the CDR3 is TGTGCCAGCAGCTTAGCTGGGGGACAGGAGAAGTGGGAGCAGTACTTC. The rearrangement uses TRBV7-9 and TRBJ2-7; 8 positions agree with TRBD1. Germline V gene data show CDR1 as SEHNR and CDR2 as FQNEAQ (reference sequence). The J segment lost 7 bases and the V segment lost 0 bases, leaving 11 bases of the junction unmatched. CDR3 length: 16 residues.

This clonotype was counted ten times or more. The V gene is TRBV30, the J gene TRBJ2-7; possibly TRBD1 or TRBD2 for D (5 bases each). Per the germline V gene, CDR1 is GTSNPN and CDR2 is SVGIG (reference sequence). The CDR3 runs 14 residues. V lost 0 bases to trimming and J lost 2 bases, with 11 bases between them. The CDR3 DNA reads TGTGCCTGGAGTGTATCGGGGCTGGCCTACGAGCAGTACTTC. It encodes CAWSVSGLAYEQYF. Complete variable domain (other parts from reference TRBV30 and TRBJ2-7): SQTIHQWPATLVQPVGSPLSLECTVEGTSNPNLYWYRQAAGRGLQLLFYSVGIGQISSEVPQNLSASRPQDRQFILSSKKLLLSDSGFYLCAWSVSGLAYEQYFGPGTRLTVT.

This clonotype was seen many times. The chain joins TRBV6-2 or TRBV6-3 to TRBJ2-3; D is undetermined. Germline V gene lookup returns CDR1 MNHEY and CDR2 SVGEGT. The length of the CDR3 is 14 residues. V was clipped by 7 bases and J by 2 bases, with 13 bases between them. In DNA, the CDR3 is TGTGCCAGCAACCCACCCCGGACCACAGATACGCAGTATTTT. Its protein is CASNPPRTTDTQYF.